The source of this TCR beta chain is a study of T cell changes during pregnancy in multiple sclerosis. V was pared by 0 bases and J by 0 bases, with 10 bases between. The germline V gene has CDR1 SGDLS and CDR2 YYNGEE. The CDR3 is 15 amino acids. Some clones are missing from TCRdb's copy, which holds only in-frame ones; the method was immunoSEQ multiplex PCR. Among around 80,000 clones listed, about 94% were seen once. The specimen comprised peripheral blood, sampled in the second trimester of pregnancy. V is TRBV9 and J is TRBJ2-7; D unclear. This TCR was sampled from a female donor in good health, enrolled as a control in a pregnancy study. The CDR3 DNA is TGTGCCAGCAGCGTAGGACGTGCTAGCTCCTACGAGCAGTACTTC. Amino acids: CASSVGRASSYEQYF.